The clone carrying this T cell receptor beta chain was picked up one time. This sample is part of a study of CD8+ T cells in alopecia areata. Study summary: It was 6 to 18 months of tofacitinib, and then there were 6 months off drug.

The treatment here: oral pan-JAK inhibitor, 5-10 mg twice daily. The CDR3 extends over 13 amino acids. Trimming stripped 7 bases from V and 0 bases from J, with 12 bases between. In germline, CDR1 is GTSNPN, CDR2 SVGIG (reference sequence). TCR sequencing used cDNA made by reverse transcription of extracted RNA. This table comes from immunoSEQ multiplex PCR, and its TCRdb copy is limited to in-frame clones, with some not included. This sample has more than 110,000 clones, with roughly 50% found just once. This sample comprised CD8+ T cells sorted from blood, obtained at week 4, from a patient treated with tofacitinib. The TCR originated in a human donor with alopecia areata. This chain uses TRBV30 with TRBJ1-2, with unresolved D. The CDR3 reads CASDLRTNYGYTF. The CDR3 DNA follows: TGTGCCTCGGACCTGAGAACTAACTATGGCTACACCTTC.